The 7 T cell receptor beta chains below all came from one sample that was sequenced in a study of radiation and T cells in renal cell carcinoma. Time point defined: blood 4 weeks post-SBRT, at nephrectomy. Treatment: 15 Gy SBRT to primary tumor, nephrectomy 4 weeks later. TCRdb's table, derived via immunoSEQ multiplex PCR, lists solely in-frame clones and lacks some. The data contain about 140,000 clones, 86% of them singletons. Sample: blood, taken from a patient whose treatment included radiotherapy and nephrectomy. Source of these receptors: a woman aged 45-65 years with renal cell carcinoma.

The rearrangement joins TRBV18 to TRBJ1-5; D gene ambiguous. This CDR3 has 14 residues. Per germline, CDR1 KGHSH and CDR2 LQKENI. The V end was cut by 4 bases, the J end by 2 bases, with 9 bases between. Here the CDR3 reads CASSLRDGNQPQHF. Here the CDR3 DNA reads TGTGCCAGCTCACTCCGGGATGGCAATCAGCCCCAGCATTTT.

This chain links TRBV6-5 with TRBJ2-7; no clear D gene. CDR3 length: 13 residues. Trimming stripped 6 bases from V and 5 bases from J, with 14 bases between. Germline V gives CDR1 MNHEY, CDR2 SVGAGI. The CDR3 nucleotides are TGTGCCAGCAGGCTCCGGACGCACGACGAGCAGTACTTC. Its translation: CASRLRTHDEQYF.

V and J are TRBV5-1 and TRBJ2-3; unclear D gene. Germline loops: CDR1 SGHRS, CDR2 YFSETQ. This CDR3 has 15 amino acids. The germline V and J ends were trimmed by 0 bases and 2 bases, with 10 bases remaining between them. The CDR3, as DNA: TGCGCCAGCAGCTTGGTGTCTAGTGCCACAGATACGCAGTATTTT. It translates to CASSLVSSATDTQYF. Full variable domain (remainder filled in from reference TRBV5-1 and TRBJ2-3): KAGVTQTPRYLIKTRGQQVTLSCSPISGHRSVSWYQQTPGQGLQFLFEYFSETQRNKGNFPGRFSGRQFSNSRSEMNVSTLELGDSALYLCASSLVSSATDTQYFGPGTRLTVL.

The gene calls are TRBV19 and TRBJ2-7, with a possible D match to TRBD1 (5 bases). This CDR3 has 14 residues. CDR1 is LNHDA and CDR2 is SQIVND in the germline V gene (reference sequence). The V end lost 5 bases, the J end lost 0 bases, and 11 bases lay between the germline ends. CDR3 region: CASSETARSYEQYF. The CDR3 DNA is TGTGCCAGTAGTGAGACAGCTCGCTCCTACGAGCAGTACTTC.

Only one count was recorded for this clone. The CDR3 reads CASSKSSGTQETQYF. CDR3 sequence (DNA): TGCGCCAGCAGCAAATCTAGCGGGACTCAAGAGACCCAGTACTTC. This chain links TRBV5-1 with TRBJ2-5, with 9 bases that match TRBD2. Germline lookup yields CDR1 SGHRS and CDR2 YFSETQ. With V trimmed by 4 bases and J by 2 bases, 6 bases remained unmatched. The CDR3 spans 15 residues.

V is TRBV25-1 and J is TRBJ1-1, with D unclear. CDR3 length: 15 amino acids. The germline V and J ends were trimmed by 1 base and 4 bases, with 13 bases remaining between them. Germline CDR1 MGHDK, CDR2 SYGVNS. CDR3 bases: TGTGCCAGCAGTGAATCTTTTGGGGAGGCCACTGAAGCTTTCTTT. This encodes CASSESFGEATEAFF.

CDR3 sequence: CASSRGLYGYTF. CDR3 nucleotide sequence: TGTGCCAGCAGCAGGGGTCTATATGGCTACACCTTC. The gene calls are TRBV9 and TRBJ1-2, with a possible D match to TRBD1 (5 bases). The CDR3 sequence is 12 residues long. The germline CDR1 and CDR2 sequences are SGDLS and YYNGEE. The V end lost 4 bases, the J end lost 5 bases, and 9 bases lay between the germline ends.